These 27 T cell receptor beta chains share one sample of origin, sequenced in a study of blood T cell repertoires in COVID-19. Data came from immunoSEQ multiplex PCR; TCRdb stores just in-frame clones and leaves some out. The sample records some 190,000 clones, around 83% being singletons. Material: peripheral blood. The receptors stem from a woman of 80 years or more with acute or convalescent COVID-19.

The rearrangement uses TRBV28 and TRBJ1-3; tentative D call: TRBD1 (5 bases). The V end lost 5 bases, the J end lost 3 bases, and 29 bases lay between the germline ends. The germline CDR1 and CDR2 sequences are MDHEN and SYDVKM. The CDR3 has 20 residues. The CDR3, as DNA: TGTGCCAGCAGTCCATACCTAGGGGAGGGGAGGCTGAGAAGTGGAAACACCATATATTTT. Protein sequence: CASSPYLGEGRLRSGNTIYF.

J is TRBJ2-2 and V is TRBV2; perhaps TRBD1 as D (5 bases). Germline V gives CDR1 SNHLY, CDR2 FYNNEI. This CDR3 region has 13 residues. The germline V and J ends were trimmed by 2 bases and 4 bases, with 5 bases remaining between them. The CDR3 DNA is TGTGCCAGCAGTGAACAGGGCACCGGGGAGCTGTTTTTT. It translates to CASSEQGTGELFF.

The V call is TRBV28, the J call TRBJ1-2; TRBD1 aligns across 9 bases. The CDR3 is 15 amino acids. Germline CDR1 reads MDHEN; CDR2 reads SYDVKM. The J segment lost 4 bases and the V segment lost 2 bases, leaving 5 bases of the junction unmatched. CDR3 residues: CASSLILTGGYGYTF. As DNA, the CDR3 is TGTGCCAGCAGTTTAATATTGACAGGGGGCTATGGCTACACCTTC.

CDR3 region: CASSPSGTGGHYGYTF. The CDR3 nucleotides are TGTGCCAGCAGCCCCTCCGGAACAGGGGGGCACTATGGCTACACCTTC. This rearrangement joins TRBV7-9 to TRBJ1-2; 8 bases agree with TRBD1. Germline values: CDR1 SEHNR, CDR2 FQNEAQ (reference sequence). The junction had 11 bases not matched to a gene; V was cut back by 5 bases and J by 3 bases. The CDR3 extends over 16 amino acids.

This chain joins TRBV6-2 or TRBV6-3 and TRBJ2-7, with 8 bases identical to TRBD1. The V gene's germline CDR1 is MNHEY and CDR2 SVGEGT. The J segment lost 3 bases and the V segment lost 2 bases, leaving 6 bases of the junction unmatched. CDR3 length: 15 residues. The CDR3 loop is CASSYPHRGDYEQYF. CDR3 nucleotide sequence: TGTGCCAGCAGTTACCCGCACAGGGGGGACTACGAGCAGTACTTC.

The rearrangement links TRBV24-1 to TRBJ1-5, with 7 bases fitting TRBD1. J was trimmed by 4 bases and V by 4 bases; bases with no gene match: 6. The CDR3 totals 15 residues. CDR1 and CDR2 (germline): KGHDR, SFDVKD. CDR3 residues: CATSEDGTANQPQHF. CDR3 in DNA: TGTGCCACCAGTGAGGACGGGACAGCGAATCAGCCCCAGCATTTT.

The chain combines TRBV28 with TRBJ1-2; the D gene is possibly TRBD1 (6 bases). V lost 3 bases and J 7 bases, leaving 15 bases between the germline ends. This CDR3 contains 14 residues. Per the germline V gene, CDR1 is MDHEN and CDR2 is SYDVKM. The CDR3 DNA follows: TGTGCCAGCAGTTTTCATACAGGGACGAGTGGCTACACCTTC. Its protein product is CASSFHTGTSGYTF.

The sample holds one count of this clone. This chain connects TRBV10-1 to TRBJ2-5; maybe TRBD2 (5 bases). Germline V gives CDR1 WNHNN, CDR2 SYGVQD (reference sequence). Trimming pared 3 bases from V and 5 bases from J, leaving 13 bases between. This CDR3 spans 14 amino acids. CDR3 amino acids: CASSEEVARETQYF. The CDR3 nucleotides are TGCGCCAGCAGTGAAGAAGTAGCGCGGGAGACCCAGTACTTC.

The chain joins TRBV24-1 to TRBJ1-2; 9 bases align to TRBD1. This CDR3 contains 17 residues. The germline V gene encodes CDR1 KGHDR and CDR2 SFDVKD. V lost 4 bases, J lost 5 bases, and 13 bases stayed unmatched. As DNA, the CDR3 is TGTGCCACCAGTGACCCCGGGACAGGGTCTCGGGGGTATGGCTACACCTTC. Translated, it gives CATSDPGTGSRGYGYTF.

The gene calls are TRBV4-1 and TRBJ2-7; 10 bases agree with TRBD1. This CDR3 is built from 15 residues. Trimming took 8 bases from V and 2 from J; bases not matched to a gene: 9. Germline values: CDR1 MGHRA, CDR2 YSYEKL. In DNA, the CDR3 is TGCGCCAGCGAACTATCCGGGACAGGGGCCTACGAGCAGTACTTC. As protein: CASELSGTGAYEQYF.

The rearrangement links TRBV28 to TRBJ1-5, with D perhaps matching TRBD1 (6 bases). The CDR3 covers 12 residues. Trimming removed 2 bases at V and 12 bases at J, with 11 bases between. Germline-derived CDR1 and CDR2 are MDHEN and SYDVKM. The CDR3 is CASSLGQLGQHF. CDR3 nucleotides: TGTGCCAGCAGTTTAGGACAGTTAGGCCAGCATTTT. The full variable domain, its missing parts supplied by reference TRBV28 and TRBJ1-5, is DVKVTQSSRYLVKRTGEKVFLECVQDMDHENMFWYRQDPGLGLRLIYFSYDVKMKEKGDIPEGYSVSREKKERFSLILESASTNQTSMYLCASSLGQLGQHFGDGTRLSIL.

The CDR3 DNA sequence: TGCGCCAGCAGCCAAGATACAGGGACAGAGCAGTACTTC. Its translation: CASSQDTGTEQYF. The chain couples TRBV4-3 to TRBJ2-7, with a weak D call TRBD1 (6 bases). The CDR3 runs to 13 residues. Germline V gene data show CDR1 as LGHNA and CDR2 as YSLEER. Deletions cut 0 bases from V and 7 bases from J, with 10 bases between.

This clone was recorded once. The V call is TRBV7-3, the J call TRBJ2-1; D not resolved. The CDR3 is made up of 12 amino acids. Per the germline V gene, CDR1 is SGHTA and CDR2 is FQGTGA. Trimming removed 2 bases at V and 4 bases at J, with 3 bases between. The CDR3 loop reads CASSLRYNEQFF. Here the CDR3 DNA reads TGTGCCAGCAGCTTACGGTACAATGAGCAGTTCTTC.

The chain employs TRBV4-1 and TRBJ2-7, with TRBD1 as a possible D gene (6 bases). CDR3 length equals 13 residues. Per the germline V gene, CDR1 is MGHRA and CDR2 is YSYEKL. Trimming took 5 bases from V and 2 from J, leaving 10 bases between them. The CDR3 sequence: CASSSRDTYEQYF. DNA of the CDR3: TGCGCCAGCAGCTCCCGGGACACCTACGAGCAGTACTTC.

For the CDR3, the DNA is TGTGCCAGCAGTTTCGGACAGGGTAGATCACCCCTCCACTTT. This translates into CASSFGQGRSPLHF. V usage is TRBV28 and J usage is TRBJ1-6; TRBD1 aligns across 8 bases. The CDR3 sequence is 14 residues long. Germline CDR1 reads MDHEN; CDR2 reads SYDVKM. V lost 3 bases and J lost 10; bases outside the gene matches: 5.

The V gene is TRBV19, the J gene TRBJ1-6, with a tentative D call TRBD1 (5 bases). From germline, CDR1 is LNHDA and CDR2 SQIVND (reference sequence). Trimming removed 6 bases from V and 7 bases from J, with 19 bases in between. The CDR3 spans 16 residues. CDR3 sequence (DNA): TGTGCCAGTAGCCCTGGACACGACGCCTCCAATTCACCCCTCCACTTT. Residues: CASSPGHDASNSPLHF. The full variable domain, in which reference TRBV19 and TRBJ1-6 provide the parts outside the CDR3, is DGGITQSPKYLFRKEGQNVTLSCEQNLNHDAMYWYRQDPGQGLRLIYYSQIVNDFQKGDIAEGYSVSREKKESFPLTVTSAQKNPTAFYLCASSPGHDASNSPLHFGNGTRLTVT.

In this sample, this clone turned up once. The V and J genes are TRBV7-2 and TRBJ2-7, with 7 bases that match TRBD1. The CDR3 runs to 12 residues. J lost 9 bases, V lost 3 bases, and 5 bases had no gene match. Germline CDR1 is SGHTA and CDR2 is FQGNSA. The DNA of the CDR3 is TGTGCCAGCAGCTTTGGACAGGCCCCGCAGTACTTC. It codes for CASSFGQAPQYF.

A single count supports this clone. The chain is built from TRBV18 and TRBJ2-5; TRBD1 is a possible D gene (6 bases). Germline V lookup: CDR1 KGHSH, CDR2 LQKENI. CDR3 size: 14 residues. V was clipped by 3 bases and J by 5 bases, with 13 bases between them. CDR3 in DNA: TGTGCCAGCTCACCTCTGGGGGCAAGTGAGACCCAGTACTTC. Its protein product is CASSPLGASETQYF.

The CDR3 loop is CASSLIGDQPQHF. CDR3 nucleotide sequence: TGCGCCAGCAGCTTGATTGGAGATCAGCCCCAGCATTTT. The V and J genes are TRBV5-1 and TRBJ1-5; D uncertain. With 1 base removed from V and 5 bases from J, the gap between germline ends came to 7 bases. The CDR3 contains 13 residues. Germline CDR1 is SGHRS and CDR2 is YFSETQ.

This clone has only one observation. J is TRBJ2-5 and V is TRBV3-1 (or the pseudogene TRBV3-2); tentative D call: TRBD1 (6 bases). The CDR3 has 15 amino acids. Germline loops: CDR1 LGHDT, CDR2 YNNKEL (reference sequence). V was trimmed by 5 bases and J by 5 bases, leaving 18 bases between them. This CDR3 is CASSGMWGLEETQYF. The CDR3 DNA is TGTGCCAGCAGCGGAATGTGGGGGCTGGAGGAGACCCAGTACTTC.

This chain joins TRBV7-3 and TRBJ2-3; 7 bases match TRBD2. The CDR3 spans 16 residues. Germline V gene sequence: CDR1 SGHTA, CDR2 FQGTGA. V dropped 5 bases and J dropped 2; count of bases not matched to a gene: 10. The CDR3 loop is CASSTQSGINTDTQYF. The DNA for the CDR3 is TGTGCCAGCAGCACCCAAAGCGGGATTAACACAGATACGCAGTATTTT.

CDR3 amino acids: CASLTQGAGGNTIYF. The CDR3 nucleotides are TGTGCCAGCTTAACACAGGGGGCGGGTGGAAACACCATATATTTT. The chain joins TRBV5-4 to TRBJ1-3, with 9 positions matching TRBD1. The CDR3 sequence is 15 residues long. Germline V CDR1 and CDR2: SGHNT, YYREEE (reference sequence). Trimming at V came to 7 bases and at J to 3 bases, leaving 8 bases not matched to a gene.

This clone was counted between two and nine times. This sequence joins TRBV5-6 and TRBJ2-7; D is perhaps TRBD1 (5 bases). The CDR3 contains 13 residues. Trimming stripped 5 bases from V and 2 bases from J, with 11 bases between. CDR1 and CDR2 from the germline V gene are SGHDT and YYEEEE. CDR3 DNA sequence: TGTGCCAGCAGTCAGGGTATTCCCTACGAGCAGTACTTC. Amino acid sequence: CASSQGIPYEQYF. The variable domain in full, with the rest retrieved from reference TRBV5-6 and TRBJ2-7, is DAGVTQSPTHLIKTRGQQVTLRCSPKSGHDTVSWYQQALGQGPQFIFQYYEEEERQRGNFPDRFSGHQFPNYSSELNVNALLLGDSALYLCASSQGIPYEQYFGPGTRLTVT.

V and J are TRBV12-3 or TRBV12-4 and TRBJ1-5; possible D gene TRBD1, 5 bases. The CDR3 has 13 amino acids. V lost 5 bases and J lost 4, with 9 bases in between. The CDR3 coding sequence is TGTGCCAGCAGTACCCAGGGAAATCAGCCCCAGCATTTT. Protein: CASSTQGNQPQHF.

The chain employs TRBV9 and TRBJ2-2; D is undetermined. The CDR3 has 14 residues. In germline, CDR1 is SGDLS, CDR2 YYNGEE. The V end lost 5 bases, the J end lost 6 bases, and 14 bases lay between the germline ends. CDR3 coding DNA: TGTGCCAGCAGAACAATTTTTGGCCCCGGGGAGCTGTTTTTT. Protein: CASRTIFGPGELFF.

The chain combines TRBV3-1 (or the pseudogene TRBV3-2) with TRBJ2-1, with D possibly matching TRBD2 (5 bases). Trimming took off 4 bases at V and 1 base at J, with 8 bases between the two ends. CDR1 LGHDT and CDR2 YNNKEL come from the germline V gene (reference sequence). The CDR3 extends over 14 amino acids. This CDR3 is CASSRRASYNEQFF. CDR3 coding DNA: TGTGCCAGCAGCCGGCGGGCATCCTACAATGAGCAGTTCTTC.

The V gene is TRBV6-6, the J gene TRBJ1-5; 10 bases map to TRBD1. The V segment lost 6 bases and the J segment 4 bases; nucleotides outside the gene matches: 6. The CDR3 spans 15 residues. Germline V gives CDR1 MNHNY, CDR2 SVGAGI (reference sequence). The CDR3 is CASRSGTGENQPQHF. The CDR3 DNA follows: TGTGCCAGCAGATCCGGGACAGGGGAAAATCAGCCCCAGCATTTT.